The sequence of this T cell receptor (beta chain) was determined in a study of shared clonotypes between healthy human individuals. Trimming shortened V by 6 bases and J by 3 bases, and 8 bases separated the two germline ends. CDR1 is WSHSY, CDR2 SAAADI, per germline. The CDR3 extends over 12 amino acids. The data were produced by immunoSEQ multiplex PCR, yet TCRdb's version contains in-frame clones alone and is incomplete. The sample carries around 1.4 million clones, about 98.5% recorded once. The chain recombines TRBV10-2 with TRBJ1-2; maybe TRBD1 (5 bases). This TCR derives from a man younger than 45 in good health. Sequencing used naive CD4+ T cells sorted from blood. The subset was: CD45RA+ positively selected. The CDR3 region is CASSQGYYGYTF. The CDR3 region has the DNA TGCGCCAGCAGCCAGGGATACTATGGCTACACCTTC.